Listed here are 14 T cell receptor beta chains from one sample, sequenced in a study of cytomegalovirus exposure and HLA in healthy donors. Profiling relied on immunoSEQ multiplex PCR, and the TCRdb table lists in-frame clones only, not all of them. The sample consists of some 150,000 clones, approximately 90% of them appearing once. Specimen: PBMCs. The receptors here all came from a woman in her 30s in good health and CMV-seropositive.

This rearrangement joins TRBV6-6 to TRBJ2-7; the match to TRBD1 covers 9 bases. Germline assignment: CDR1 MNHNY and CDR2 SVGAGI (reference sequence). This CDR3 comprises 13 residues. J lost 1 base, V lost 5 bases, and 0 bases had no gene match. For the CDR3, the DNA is TGTGCCAGCAGTGGGACAGGGTCCTACGAGCAGTACTTC. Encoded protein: CASSGTGSYEQYF.

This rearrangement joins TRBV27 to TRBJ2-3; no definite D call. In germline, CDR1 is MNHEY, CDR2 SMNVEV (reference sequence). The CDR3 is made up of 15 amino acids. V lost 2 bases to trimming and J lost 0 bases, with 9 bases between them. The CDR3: CASSLVQASTDTQYF. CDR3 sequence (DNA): TGTGCCAGCAGTTTAGTCCAGGCTAGCACAGATACGCAGTATTTT.

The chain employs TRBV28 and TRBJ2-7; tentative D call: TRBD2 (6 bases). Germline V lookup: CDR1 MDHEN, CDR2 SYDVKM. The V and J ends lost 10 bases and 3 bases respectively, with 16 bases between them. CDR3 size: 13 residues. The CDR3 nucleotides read TGTGCCACCCGGCGGGGCAGACACTACGAGCAGTACTTC. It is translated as CATRRGRHYEQYF.

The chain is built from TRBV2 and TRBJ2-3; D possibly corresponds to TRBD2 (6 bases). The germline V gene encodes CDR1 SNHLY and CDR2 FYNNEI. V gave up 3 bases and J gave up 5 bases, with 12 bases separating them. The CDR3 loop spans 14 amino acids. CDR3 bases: TGTGCCAGCAGTGATTCCCGACTAGTAGATACGCAGTATTTT. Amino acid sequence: CASSDSRLVDTQYF.

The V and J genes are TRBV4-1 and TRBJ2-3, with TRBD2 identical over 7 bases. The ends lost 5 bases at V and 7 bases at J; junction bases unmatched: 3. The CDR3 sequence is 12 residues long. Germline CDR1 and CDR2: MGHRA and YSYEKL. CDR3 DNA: TGCGCCAGCAGCGGGGGGGAGAATACGCAGTATTTT. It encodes CASSGGENTQYF.

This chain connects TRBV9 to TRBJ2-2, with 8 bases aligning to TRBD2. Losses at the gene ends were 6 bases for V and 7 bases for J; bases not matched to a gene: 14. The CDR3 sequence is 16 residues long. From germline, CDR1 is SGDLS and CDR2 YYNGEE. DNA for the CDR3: TGTGCCAGCACCCTAGGGGGACTAGGGCGGAGCGGGGAGCTGTTTTTT. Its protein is CASTLGGLGRSGELFF.

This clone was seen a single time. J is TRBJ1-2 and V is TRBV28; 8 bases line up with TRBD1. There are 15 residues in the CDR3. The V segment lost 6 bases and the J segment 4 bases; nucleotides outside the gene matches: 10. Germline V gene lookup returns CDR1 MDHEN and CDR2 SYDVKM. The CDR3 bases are TGTGCCAGCAGCACCCCCGCACAGGGGGGCTATGGCTACACCTTC. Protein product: CASSTPAQGGYGYTF.

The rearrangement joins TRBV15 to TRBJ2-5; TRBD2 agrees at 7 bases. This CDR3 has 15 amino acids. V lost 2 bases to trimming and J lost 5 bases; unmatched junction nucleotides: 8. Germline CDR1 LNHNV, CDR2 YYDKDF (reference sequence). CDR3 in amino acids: CATSRTPRSGETQYF. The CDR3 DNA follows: TGTGCCACCAGCAGAACCCCCCGTAGCGGGGAGACCCAGTACTTC.

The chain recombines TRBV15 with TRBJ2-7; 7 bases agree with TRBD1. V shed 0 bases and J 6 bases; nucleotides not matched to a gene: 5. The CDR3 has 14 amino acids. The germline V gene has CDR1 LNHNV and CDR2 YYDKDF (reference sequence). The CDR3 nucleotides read TGTGCCACCAGCAGAGACTCAGGGGGTTCCGAGCAGTACTTC. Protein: CATSRDSGGSEQYF.

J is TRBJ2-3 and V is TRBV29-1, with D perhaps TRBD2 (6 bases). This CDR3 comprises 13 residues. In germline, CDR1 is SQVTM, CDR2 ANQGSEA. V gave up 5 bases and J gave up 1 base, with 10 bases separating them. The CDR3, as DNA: TGCAGCGTTTCCGGCGGGGGCACAGATACGCAGTATTTT. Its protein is CSVSGGGTDTQYF.

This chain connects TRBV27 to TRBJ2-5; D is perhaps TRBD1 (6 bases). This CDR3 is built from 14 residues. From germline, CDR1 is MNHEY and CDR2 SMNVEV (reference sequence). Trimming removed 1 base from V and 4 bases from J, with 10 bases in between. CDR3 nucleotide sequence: TGTGCCAGCAGTTTATTAGGGGGAGCAGAGACCCAGTACTTC. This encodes CASSLLGGAETQYF.

The CDR3 DNA reads TGTGCCAGCAGCTTACAGGGGACCACCTACGAGCAGTACTTC. This encodes CASSLQGTTYEQYF. The rearrangement joins TRBV7-8 to TRBJ2-7; D might be TRBD1 (6 bases). The ends were cut back, 2 bases at V and 2 bases at J, with 10 bases in the middle. This CDR3 has 14 amino acids. Germline V gene lookup returns CDR1 SGHVS and CDR2 FQNEAQ. The variable domain in full, with the rest retrieved from reference TRBV7-8 and TRBJ2-7, is GAGVSQSPRYKVAKRGQDVALRCDPISGHVSLFWYQQALGQGPEFLTYFQNEAQLDKSGLPSDRFFAERPEGSVSTLKIQRTQQEDSAVYLCASSLQGTTYEQYFGPGTRLTVT.

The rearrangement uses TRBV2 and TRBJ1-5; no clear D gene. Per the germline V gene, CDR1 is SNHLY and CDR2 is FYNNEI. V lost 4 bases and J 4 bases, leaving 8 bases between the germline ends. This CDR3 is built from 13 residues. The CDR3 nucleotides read TGTGCCAGCAGTGTCCCCAGTAATCAGCCCCAGCATTTT. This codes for CASSVPSNQPQHF.

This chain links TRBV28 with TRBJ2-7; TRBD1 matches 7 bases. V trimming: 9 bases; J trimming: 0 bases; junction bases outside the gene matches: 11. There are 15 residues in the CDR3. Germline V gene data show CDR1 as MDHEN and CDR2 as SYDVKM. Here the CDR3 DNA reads TGTGCCAGTAATCCCGGGACAGCGAGCTCCTACGAGCAGTACTTC. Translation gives CASNPGTASSYEQYF.